The 30 T cell receptor beta chains reported below all come from one sample, sequenced in a study of blood T cell repertoires in COVID-19. Sequenced by immunoSEQ multiplex PCR; TCRdb stores in-frame clones only, minus some. The sample records about 32,000 clones, less than 95% being singletons. Input material: peripheral blood. The receptors were sampled from a man aged 70 or older with active or convalescent COVID-19.

This sequence joins TRBV20-1 and TRBJ2-7; the D gene is possibly TRBD1 (5 bases). The germline CDR1 and CDR2 sequences are DFQATT and SNEGSKA (reference sequence). This CDR3 contains 11 residues. V was trimmed by 5 bases and J by 6 bases, leaving 11 bases between them. The CDR3 nucleotides read TGCAGTGCTTACCAGGGTGCCGAGCAGTACTTC. Translated, it gives CSAYQGAEQYF.

The chain employs TRBV5-1 and TRBJ2-7; 7 nucleotides match TRBD2. CDR1 and CDR2 (germline): SGHRS, YFSETQ. V trimming: 1 base; J trimming: 5 bases; junction bases outside the gene matches: 9. CDR3 size: 15 residues. CDR3 coding DNA: TGCGCCAGCAGCTTGATGGTCAGGGAGGGCAACGAGCAGTACTTC. Translation: CASSLMVREGNEQYF. The whole variable domain, filled in from reference TRBV5-1 and TRBJ2-7, reads KAGVTQTPRYLIKTRGQQVTLSCSPISGHRSVSWYQQTPGQGLQFLFEYFSETQRNKGNFPGRFSGRQFSNSRSEMNVSTLELGDSALYLCASSLMVREGNEQYFGPGTRLTVT.

This chain uses TRBV18 with TRBJ1-5; no firm D call. V lost 5 bases to trimming and J lost 0 bases, with 20 bases between them. The CDR3 is 18 residues long. Germline CDR1 KGHSH, CDR2 LQKENI. Here the CDR3 DNA reads TGTGCCAGCTCAACCGTTGGAGTGGGTGGATATAGCAATCAGCCCCAGCATTTT. Protein: CASSTVGVGGYSNQPQHF.

The chain uses TRBV6-2 or TRBV6-3 and TRBJ2-1; D is ambiguous. Trimming took off 2 bases at V and 3 bases at J, with 5 bases between the two ends. CDR1 and CDR2 from the germline V gene are MNHEY and SVGEGT. This CDR3 spans 13 amino acids. For the CDR3, the DNA is TGTGCCAGCAGTTACCGGGTCTACAATGAGCAGTTCTTC. It codes for CASSYRVYNEQFF.

V is TRBV7-2 and J is TRBJ1-5; 8 positions match TRBD1. CDR1 is SGHTA, CDR2 FQGNSA, per germline. The ends lost 2 bases at V and 0 bases at J; junction bases unmatched: 3. The CDR3 spans 16 residues. Here the CDR3 DNA reads TGTGCCAGCAGCTTACAGGGGGCGCTTAGCAATCAGCCCCAGCATTTT. This encodes CASSLQGALSNQPQHF.

The chain combines TRBV6-5 with TRBJ1-3, with TRBD1 matching 7 bases. Germline V lookup: CDR1 MNHEY, CDR2 SVGAGI. CDR3 length: 15 amino acids. Losses at the gene ends were 9 bases for V and 4 bases for J; bases not matched to a gene: 12. The CDR3: CASAGTAIAGNTIYF. Here the CDR3 DNA reads TGTGCCAGTGCCGGGACAGCTATCGCCGGAAACACCATATATTTT.

This CDR3 reads CASSLAGSGIPYEQYF. CDR3 nucleotides: TGCGCCAGCAGCCTGGCAGGTAGCGGGATTCCCTACGAGCAGTACTTC. The chain joins TRBV5-1 to TRBJ2-7; 8 bases are a match to TRBD2. J was trimmed by 2 bases and V by 4 bases; bases with no gene match: 11. CDR1 SGHRS and CDR2 YFSETQ come from the germline V gene. This CDR3 spans 16 amino acids.

The chain is built from TRBV7-2 and TRBJ1-1, with D perhaps TRBD1 (5 bases). The CDR3 runs to 13 residues. V lost 7 bases, J lost 2 bases, and 11 bases lay in between. CDR1 and CDR2 from the germline V gene are SGHTA and FQGNSA. The CDR3 spells CASNQGFNTEAFF. CDR3 bases: TGTGCCAGCAACCAGGGTTTCAACACTGAAGCTTTCTTT.

CDR3 amino acids: CASSFRPSGSYEQYF. In DNA, the CDR3 is TGTGCCAGCAGCTTTAGGCCTAGCGGGAGTTACGAGCAGTACTTC. The chain employs TRBV7-2 and TRBJ2-7; TRBD2 matches 10 bases. V lost 3 bases to trimming and J lost 4 bases; unmatched junction nucleotides: 6. Germline loops: CDR1 SGHTA, CDR2 FQGNSA. The CDR3 runs 15 residues.

This clone was counted once. This chain uses TRBV6-8 with TRBJ1-2; D not certain. Per germline, CDR1 MNHGY and CDR2 SAAAGT. CDR3 length equals 13 residues. V was pared by 6 bases and J by 4 bases, with 12 bases between. The CDR3 nucleotides are TGTGCCAGCAGCAAAGGAGGAGTCTATGGCTACACCTTC. Protein product: CASSKGGVYGYTF.

The chain employs TRBV10-3 and TRBJ2-1, with 10 bases lining up with TRBD2. V lost 6 bases and J lost 4; bases outside the gene matches: 6. CDR3 length equals 15 residues. The germline V gene encodes CDR1 ENHRY and CDR2 SYGVKD. This chain's CDR3 is CAISSAGGPYNEQFF. In DNA, the CDR3 is TGTGCCATCAGCTCAGCGGGAGGGCCTTACAATGAGCAGTTCTTC.

The genes are TRBV5-1 and TRBJ2-7; 9 bases fit TRBD2. The length of the CDR3 is 13 residues. V lost 7 bases to trimming and J lost 3 bases; unmatched junction nucleotides: 5. Looked up from germline, CDR1 is SGHRS and CDR2 is YFSETQ. The CDR3 DNA is TGCGCCAGCCGTAATAGCGGGAGCTACGAGCAGTACTTC. Protein product: CASRNSGSYEQYF.

The chain employs TRBV25-1 and TRBJ2-5; D is undetermined. CDR1 is MGHDK and CDR2 is SYGVNS in the germline V gene. Trimming took 7 bases from V and 1 from J, leaving 10 bases between them. The CDR3 length is 13 residues. The CDR3 here is CASTATVQETQYF. CDR3 nucleotide sequence: TGTGCCAGCACCGCGACTGTCCAAGAGACCCAGTACTTC.

The rearrangement links TRBV9 to TRBJ1-2, with no clear D. CDR3 length: 12 residues. Germline V CDR1 and CDR2: SGDLS, YYNGEE. The V gene lost 7 bases and the J gene lost 7 bases, with 14 bases spanning the gap. This chain's CDR3 is CASSRQVAGYTF. The CDR3 DNA reads as TGTGCCAGCTCCAGGCAGGTGGCTGGCTACACCTTC. The variable domain in full, with the rest retrieved from reference TRBV9 and TRBJ1-2, is DSGVTQTPKHLITATGQRVTLRCSPRSGDLSVYWYQQSLDQGLQFLIQYYNGEERAKGNILERFSAQQFPDLHSELNLSSLELGDSALYFCASSRQVAGYTFGSGTRLTVV.

The chain couples TRBV28 to TRBJ1-1; possible D gene TRBD1, 5 bases. This CDR3 is 13 amino acids long. Trimming left V 4 bases short and J 11 bases short, with 17 bases between. Germline V lookup: CDR1 MDHEN, CDR2 SYDVKM. Here the CDR3 DNA reads TGTGCCAGCAGTTGGGGCAGGCCGGTCAGGGCTTTCTTT. The encoded protein is CASSWGRPVRAFF.

The table lists this clone with a few counts. The rearrangement links TRBV5-1 to TRBJ1-1, with D possibly being TRBD1 (5 bases). The CDR3 contains 15 residues. CDR1 SGHRS and CDR2 YFSETQ come from the germline V gene. V was clipped by 6 bases and J by 1 base, with 16 bases between them. For the CDR3, the DNA is TGCGCCAGCACCGCGGGGCTATCGGGGAACACTGAAGCTTTCTTT. Translation gives CASTAGLSGNTEAFF.

The genes are TRBV20-1 and TRBJ2-5; 9 bases agree with TRBD2. The V segment lost 3 bases and the J segment 8 bases; nucleotides outside the gene matches: 1. CDR1 is DFQATT, CDR2 SNEGSKA, per germline (reference sequence). The CDR3 is 11 amino acids. The CDR3 DNA sequence: TGCAGTGCTAGGGGGACTAGCACCCAGTACTTC. As protein: CSARGTSTQYF.

The chain uses TRBV7-9 and TRBJ2-5; maybe TRBD2 (5 bases). The V gene's germline CDR1 is SEHNR and CDR2 FQNEAQ (reference sequence). V lost 5 bases and J lost 2, with 12 bases in between. The CDR3 is 14 amino acids. CDR3 coding DNA: TGTGCCAGCAGCCTTAGGTCGGGGCAAGAGACCCAGTACTTC. Its protein is CASSLRSGQETQYF.

The chain uses TRBV2 and TRBJ1-2; D remains ambiguous. CDR1 and CDR2 from the germline V gene are SNHLY and FYNNEI. This CDR3 spans 13 amino acids. V was trimmed by 6 bases and J by 6 bases, leaving 14 bases between them. The CDR3 spells CASSTRLRDGYTF. DNA for the CDR3: TGTGCCAGCAGCACGCGCCTCCGGGATGGCTACACCTTC.

V gene TRBV6-5 combines with J gene TRBJ1-1; the match to TRBD1 covers 8 bases. Germline loops: CDR1 MNHEY, CDR2 SVGAGI. After removal of 6 bases from V and 4 bases from J, the junction contained 7 bases not matched to a gene. The CDR3 spans 14 residues. CDR3: CASRVQGVVTEAFF. DNA for the CDR3: TGTGCCAGCAGAGTACAGGGGGTGGTCACTGAAGCTTTCTTT.

V is TRBV6-5 and J is TRBJ1-3; D perhaps matches TRBD1 (5 bases). The CDR3 extends over 14 amino acids. Germline assignment: CDR1 MNHEY and CDR2 SVGAGI. Trimming stripped 7 bases from V and 4 bases from J, with 14 bases between. The DNA of the CDR3 is TGTGCCAGCAAGGTTGGGGGGACCGGAAACACCATATATTTT. Translating gives CASKVGGTGNTIYF.

This rearrangement joins TRBV28 to TRBJ1-1, with no clear D. V was pared by 6 bases and J by 3 bases, with 11 bases between. This CDR3 is 13 amino acids long. CDR1 is MDHEN and CDR2 is SYDVKM in the germline V gene. In DNA, the CDR3 is TGTGCCAGCAGCCCCCCGTCGGACACTGAAGCTTTCTTT. As protein: CASSPPSDTEAFF.

This chain links TRBV5-4 with TRBJ1-2; D might be TRBD1 (5 bases). The CDR3 has 13 amino acids. Trimming shortened V by 5 bases and J by 5 bases, and 13 bases separated the two germline ends. The germline V gene has CDR1 SGHNT and CDR2 YYREEE (reference sequence). The CDR3 region is CASSFREGYGYTF. The DNA for the CDR3 is TGTGCCAGCAGTTTCAGGGAAGGGTATGGCTACACCTTC.

The V gene is TRBV7-8, the J gene TRBJ2-7; a possible D gene is TRBD1 (6 bases). The CDR3 consists of 12 residues. V lost 5 bases to trimming and J lost 7 bases, with 12 bases between them. The germline gives CDR1 SGHVS, CDR2 FQNEAQ. DNA for the CDR3: TGTGCCAGCAGCCCAGGACAGTGGGAGCAGTACTTC. Translated, it gives CASSPGQWEQYF.

This clone came up once. The J gene is TRBJ1-2, the V gene TRBV4-1; 9 positions agree with TRBD1. The germline V gene encodes CDR1 MGHRA and CDR2 YSYEKL. CDR3 length equals 17 residues. The ends lost 6 bases at V and 4 bases at J; junction bases unmatched: 15. Here the CDR3 reads CASSRGLLQGAGYGYTF. DNA of the CDR3: TGCGCCAGCAGTCGGGGACTACTACAGGGGGCTGGCTATGGCTACACCTTC.

This clone came up a few times. The chain couples TRBV4-1 to TRBJ1-1; D not certain. This CDR3 spans 17 amino acids. With 0 bases removed from V and 5 bases from J, the gap between germline ends came to 19 bases. Germline loops: CDR1 MGHRA, CDR2 YSYEKL. This CDR3 reads CASSQESPGGWVTEAFF. The CDR3 bases are TGCGCCAGCAGCCAAGAATCTCCCGGCGGTTGGGTTACTGAAGCTTTCTTT.

The chain uses TRBV7-2 and TRBJ1-5; possible D gene TRBD1, 5 bases. Trimming pared 1 base from V and 2 bases from J, leaving 15 bases between. The CDR3 runs to 17 residues. In germline, CDR1 is SGHTA, CDR2 FQGNSA. The CDR3 DNA sequence: TGTGCCAGCAGCTTAGAAGGTCGGCAGGGTGGCAATCAGCCCCAGCATTTT. It is translated as CASSLEGRQGGNQPQHF.

The chain is built from TRBV7-9 and TRBJ2-6, with TRBD2 as a possible D gene (6 bases). With 6 bases removed from V and 4 bases from J, the gap between germline ends came to 13 bases. The CDR3 extends over 15 amino acids. CDR1 is SEHNR, CDR2 FQNEAQ, per germline (reference sequence). Here the CDR3 DNA reads TGTGCCAGCAGTCTAGGAGGGGCCGGGGCCAACGTCCTGACTTTC. This codes for CASSLGGAGANVLTF.

The CDR3 loop is CASSRGLLGGQETQYF. The DNA of the CDR3 is TGCGCCAGCAGCCGCGGACTTCTAGGGGGTCAAGAGACCCAGTACTTC. The genes are TRBV4-1 and TRBJ2-5; weak D call: TRBD1 (6 bases). Trimming pared 4 bases from V and 2 bases from J, leaving 17 bases between. The CDR3 is made up of 16 amino acids. In germline, CDR1 is MGHRA, CDR2 YSYEKL.

The CDR3 loop reads CASTHPGTSGGDTQYF. The CDR3 DNA reads TGTGCCAGCACCCACCCGGGGACTAGCGGGGGAGATACGCAGTATTTT. This sequence joins TRBV5-4 and TRBJ2-3; TRBD2 aligns across 14 bases. The germline V gene has CDR1 SGHNT and CDR2 YYREEE (reference sequence). The CDR3 extends over 16 amino acids. J was trimmed by 5 bases and V by 6 bases; bases with no gene match: 8.